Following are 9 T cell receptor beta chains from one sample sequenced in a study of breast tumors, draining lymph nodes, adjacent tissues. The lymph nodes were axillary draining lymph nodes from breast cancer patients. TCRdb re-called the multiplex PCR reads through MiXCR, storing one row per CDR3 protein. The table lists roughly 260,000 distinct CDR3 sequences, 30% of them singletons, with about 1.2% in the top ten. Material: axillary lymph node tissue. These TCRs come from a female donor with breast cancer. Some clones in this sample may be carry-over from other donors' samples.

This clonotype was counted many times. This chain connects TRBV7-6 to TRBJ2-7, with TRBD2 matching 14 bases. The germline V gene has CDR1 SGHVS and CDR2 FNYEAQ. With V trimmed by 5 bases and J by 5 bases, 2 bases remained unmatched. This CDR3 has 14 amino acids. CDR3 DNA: TGTGCCAGCAGCGGGGGACTAGCGGGAGACGAGCAGTACTTC. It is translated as CASSGGLAGDEQYF.

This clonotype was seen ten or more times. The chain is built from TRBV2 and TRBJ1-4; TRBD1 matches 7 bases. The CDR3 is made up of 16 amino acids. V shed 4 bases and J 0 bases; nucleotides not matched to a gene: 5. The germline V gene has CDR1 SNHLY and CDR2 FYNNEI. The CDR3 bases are TGTGCCAGCAGTGGACAGGGCCAGGCAACTAATGAAAAACTGTTTTTT. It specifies CASSGQGQATNEKLFF.

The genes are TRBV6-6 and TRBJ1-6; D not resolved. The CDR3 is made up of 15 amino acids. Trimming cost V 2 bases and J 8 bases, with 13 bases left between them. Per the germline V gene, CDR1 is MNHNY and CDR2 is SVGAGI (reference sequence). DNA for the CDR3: TGTGCCAGCAGTTACGAGTTTGTTTCCGATTCACCCCTCCACTTT. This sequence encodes CASSYEFVSDSPLHF.

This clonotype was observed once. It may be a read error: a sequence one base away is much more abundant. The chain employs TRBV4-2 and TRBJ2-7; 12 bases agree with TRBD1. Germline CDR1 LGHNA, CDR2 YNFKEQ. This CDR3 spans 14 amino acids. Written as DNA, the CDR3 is TGTGCCATCAGCCAGGGACAGGGGGCCGGTGAGCAGTACTTC. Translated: CAISQGQGAGEQYF.

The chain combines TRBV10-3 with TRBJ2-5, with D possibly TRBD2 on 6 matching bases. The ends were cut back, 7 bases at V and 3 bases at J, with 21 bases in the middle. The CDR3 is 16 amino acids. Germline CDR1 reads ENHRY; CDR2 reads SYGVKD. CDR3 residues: CAIIIRCRREEETQYF. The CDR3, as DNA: TGTGCCATCATTATTCGGTGTCGGAGGGAGGAAGAGACCCAGTACTTC.

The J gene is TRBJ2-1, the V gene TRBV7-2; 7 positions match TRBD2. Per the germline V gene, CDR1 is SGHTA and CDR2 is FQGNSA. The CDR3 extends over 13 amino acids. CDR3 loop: CASAGDGTDTQFF. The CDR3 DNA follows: TGTGCATCGGCGGGAGACGGTACAGATACGCAGTTCTTC.

This CDR3 is CASRPRLAGELFF. CDR3 sequence (DNA): TGTGCCAGCAGACCTCGACTAGCCGGGGAGCTGTTTTTT. V is TRBV27 and J is TRBJ2-2; the D gene is possibly TRBD2 (6 bases). CDR3 length equals 13 residues. V was trimmed by 6 bases and J by 6 bases, leaving 11 bases between them. Germline V gene lookup returns CDR1 MNHEY and CDR2 SMNVEV (reference sequence).

CDR3 in amino acids: CASSRPGSPNTEAFF. The CDR3 coding sequence is TGTGCCAGCAGCCGGCCGGGCTCACCGAACACTGAAGCTTTCTTT. The chain links TRBV3-1 to TRBJ1-1; D is unclear. Germline-derived CDR1 and CDR2 are LGHDT and YNNKEL (reference sequence). The ends were cut back, 4 bases at V and 1 base at J, with 13 bases in the middle. The CDR3 length is 15 residues.

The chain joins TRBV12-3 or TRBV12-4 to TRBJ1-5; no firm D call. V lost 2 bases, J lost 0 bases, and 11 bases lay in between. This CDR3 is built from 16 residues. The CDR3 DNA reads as TGTGCCAGCAGTTTAATGCGAGGAGGTAGCAATCAGCCCCAGCATTTT. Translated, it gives CASSLMRGGSNQPQHF.